The rows below give T cell receptor beta chains drawn from one sample of a study of blood T cell repertoires in COVID-19. Some clones are missing from TCRdb's copy, which holds only in-frame ones; the method was immunoSEQ multiplex PCR. This table has approximately 260,000 clones, around 90% appearing once. The material sequenced was peripheral blood. These receptors were obtained from a woman in her thirties or forties with acute or convalescent COVID-19. Each CDR3 is given with its conserved first and last residue. Fields, in order: V gene, CDR3 length, clone size, D gene, J gene, CDR3 protein, CDR3 DNA. The D gene is left open where the match is weak. Some rows have no size entry. The others give once, few or many, or a class for an expanded clone.

TRBV2,14,.,TRBD1,TRBJ1-1,CASSVGQGNTEAFF,TGTGCCAGCAGTGTAGGACAGGGGAACACTGAAGCTTTCTTT
TRBV30,11,once,.,TRBJ1-1,CAWAVKTEAFF,TGTGCCTGGGCAGTGAAAACTGAAGCTTTCTTT
TRBV5-5,16,.,.,TRBJ1-5,CASSLGGGGGNQPQHF,TGTGCCAGCAGCTTGGGGGGGGGAGGGGGCAATCAGCCCCAGCATTTT
TRBV19,16,.,TRBD1,TRBJ2-5,CASSASGQGARETQYF,TGTGCCAGTAGTGCCTCGGGACAGGGGGCCAGAGAGACCCAGTACTTC
TRBV5-4,12,.,.,TRBJ1-2,CASGLSGKGYTF,TGTGCCAGCGGGCTCTCGGGGAAGGGCTACACCTTC
TRBV5-1,16,.,TRBD2,TRBJ2-2,CASSVTGLAGTGELFF,TGCGCCAGCAGCGTAACAGGACTAGCGGGTACCGGGGAGCTGTTTTTT
TRBV9,14,.,TRBD1,TRBJ1-1,CASSTGQGITEAFF,TGTGCCAGCAGCACCGGACAGGGAATCACTGAAGCTTTCTTT
TRBV9,17,.,.,TRBJ1-6,CASSVGGAGGLGSPLHF,TGTGCCAGCAGCGTAGGAGGTGCGGGGGGGCTTGGTTCACCCCTCCACTTT
TRBV2,12,.,TRBD1,TRBJ1-2,CASRTGGFGYTF,TGTGCCAGTAGGACAGGGGGCTTTGGCTACACCTTC
TRBV12-5,14,.,.,TRBJ2-5,CASALGGAGETQYF,TGTGCTAGTGCTTTGGGGGGCGCGGGGGAGACCCAGTACTTC
TRBV14,13,.,.,TRBJ2-1,CASSPGQYNEQFF,TGTGCCAGCAGCCCGGGACAATACAATGAGCAGTTCTTC
TRBV7-2,14,few,.,TRBJ2-3,CASSSWSVAGGNYF,.
TRBV6-6,18,few,.,TRBJ1-5,CASSRGGKIHNSNQPQHF,TGTGCCAGCAGTCGGGGGGGGAAAATACACAATAGCAATCAGCCCCAGCATTTT
TRBV7-7,14,.,.,TRBJ2-5,CASSRTSSGETQYF,TGTGCCAGCAGCCGGACATCCTCTGGGGAGACCCAGTACTTC
TRBV27,14,few,TRBD1,TRBJ1-2,CASSLTGTGDGYTF,TGTGCCAGCAGTTTGACCGGGACAGGGGATGGCTACACCTTC
TRBV27,15,.,.,TRBJ1-2,CASSLDQGTASGYTF,TGTGCCAGCAGTTTAGACCAAGGGACTGCGAGTGGCTACACCTTC
TRBV6-1,15,.,.,TRBJ1-2,CASSEEAGAGYGYTF,TGTGCCAGCAGTGAAGAGGCGGGGGCCGGCTATGGCTACACCTTC
TRBV10-3,13,.,TRBD1,TRBJ1-5,CAIRQGFDQPQHF,TGTGCCATCAGACAGGGGTTCGATCAGCCCCAGCATTTT
TRBV2,14,once,.,TRBJ1-1,CASSSGRLNTEAFF,TGTGCCAGCAGTTCGGGTAGGCTGAACACTGAAGCTTTCTTT
TRBV9,13,once,TRBD1,TRBJ2-5,CASRPGTGRTQYF,TGTGCCAGCAGGCCAGGGACAGGGAGGACCCAGTACTTC
TRBV5-1,17,.,.,TRBJ1-3,CASSLALLTASGNTIYF,TGCGCCAGCAGCTTGGCCCTATTGACAGCCTCTGGAAACACCATATATTTT
TRBV6-4,14,.,.,TRBJ1-5,CASRQGQKNQPQHF,TGTGCCAGCAGACAAGGACAGAAAAATCAGCCCCAGCATTTT
TRBV6-5,14,.,.,TRBJ1-6,CASSYSTGSSPLHF,TGTGCCAGCAGTTATAGCACAGGGAGTTCACCCCTCCACTTT
TRBV27,13,.,TRBD1,TRBJ1-2,CASSRTGNGGYTF,TGTGCCAGCAGCAGGACAGGGAACGGGGGCTACACCTTC
TRBV15,15,.,TRBD1,TRBJ1-2,CATSRGQGLEYGYTF,TGTGCCACCAGCAGAGGACAGGGCCTGGAGTATGGCTACACCTTC
TRBV6-5,13,.,TRBD1,TRBJ1-5,CASSRQGNQPQHF,TGTGCCAGCAGTAGACAGGGTAATCAGCCCCAGCATTTT
TRBV7-7,16,once,.,TRBJ2-5,CASSLVGGEAQETQYF,TGTGCCAGCAGCTTAGTAGGGGGGGAGGCCCAAGAGACCCAGTACTTC
TRBV2,15,.,TRBD1,TRBJ1-1,CASRKQQGVNTEAFF,TGTGCCAGCAGAAAACAACAGGGGGTGAACACTGAAGCTTTCTTT
TRBV18,16,.,TRBD1,TRBJ2-5,CASSRGQGAWQETQYF,TGTGCCAGCTCACGAGGACAGGGGGCATGGCAAGAGACCCAGTACTTC
TRBV11-2,11,.,.,TRBJ2-1,CASSSGGKEFF,TGTGCCAGCAGCTCAGGGGGGAAGGAGTTCTTC
TRBV5-6,14,once,TRBD1,TRBJ2-5,CASSLTGQGETQYF,TGTGCCAGCAGCTTGACAGGACAGGGAGAGACCCAGTACTTC
TRBV19,13,few,.,TRBJ2-3,CASSIDRSDTQYF,TGTGCCAGTAGTATAGATCGGTCGGATACGCAGTATTTT
TRBV9,14,.,.,TRBJ1-2,CASSASSFGGGYTF,TGTGCCAGCAGCGCCTCCTCGTTCGGCGGGGGCTACACCTTC
TRBV24-1,15,once,TRBD1,TRBJ2-1,CATSVMDRGQGEQFF,TGTGCCACCAGTGTTATGGACAGGGGGCAAGGTGAGCAGTTCTTC
TRBV5-1,14,.,.,TRBJ1-2,CASRESTTNYGYTF,TGCGCCAGCAGAGAAAGCACCACTAACTATGGCTACACCTTC
TRBV27,16,.,TRBD1,TRBJ1-6,CASRTRRQGDNSPLHF,TGTGCCAGCAGGACCCGGAGACAGGGGGATAATTCACCCCTCCACTTT
TRBV7-2,15,.,.,TRBJ1-5,CASSLGQGLSQPQHF,TGTGCCAGCAGCTTAGGGCAGGGGTTGAGTCAGCCCCAGCATTTT
TRBV15,15,.,.,TRBJ2-1,CATSRGEVGTYEGFF,TGTGCCACCAGCAGAGGAGAAGTGGGGACATATGAGGGGTTCTTC
TRBV6-6,15,.,TRBD1,TRBJ1-3,CASSYSTGSGNTIYF,TGTGCCAGCAGTTACTCGACAGGGTCAGGAAACACCATATATTTT
TRBV5-4,16,.,TRBD1,TRBJ1-5,CASSSTGAGGGQPQHF,TGTGCCAGCAGCTCGACAGGGGCAGGGGGCGGTCAGCCCCAGCATTTT
TRBV15,13,.,.,TRBJ1-5,CATSTVRVQPQHF,TGTGCCACCAGCACGGTGCGGGTTCAGCCCCAGCATTTT
TRBV5-1,16,.,TRBD1,TRBJ1-2,CASSFALTGGADGYTF,TGCGCCAGCAGCTTTGCATTAACAGGGGGCGCGGATGGCTACACCTTC
TRBV29-1,12,.,TRBD1,TRBJ1-1,CSYGTGRTEAFF,TGCAGCTACGGGACAGGGCGCACTGAAGCTTTCTTT
TRBV3-1/TRBV3-2,15,.,.,TRBJ2-3,CASSQQPRGADTQYF,TGTGCCAGCAGCCAACAGCCCCGCGGGGCAGATACGCAGTATTTT
TRBV9,15,.,.,TRBJ1-2,CASSVATGTNYGYTF,TGTGCCAGCAGCGTAGCAACAGGGACTAACTATGGCTACACCTTC
TRBV7-2,14,.,.,TRBJ2-5,CASSLTPLQETQYF,TGTGCCAGCAGCTTAACCCCCCTACAAGAGACCCAGTACTTC
TRBV7-2,14,.,.,TRBJ2-1,CASSPSRGGHEQFF,TGTGCCAGCAGCCCTTCCCGGGGTGGACATGAGCAGTTCTTC
TRBV5-1,14,.,.,TRBJ1-1,CASYGTSMNTEAFF,TGCGCCAGCTACGGGACATCCATGAACACTGAAGCTTTCTTT
TRBV6-1,14,.,.,TRBJ1-6,CASSETSTHSPLHF,TGTGCCAGCAGTGAGACAAGCACCCATTCACCCCTCCACTTT
TRBV5-5,14,.,TRBD1,TRBJ1-1,CASSLKGGNTEAFF,TGTGCCAGCAGCTTAAAAGGGGGCAACACTGAAGCTTTCTTT
TRBV5-6,14,once,.,TRBJ1-1,CASSSRGGRGEAFF,TGTGCCAGCAGCTCGCGCGGGGGGCGAGGTGAAGCTTTCTTT
TRBV10-3,15,.,TRBD1,TRBJ1-6,CAISELETGTSPLHF,TGTGCCATCAGTGAGTTAGAGACAGGGACTTCACCCCTCCACTTT
TRBV5-8,17,.,TRBD2,TRBJ2-1,CASSSGTSGVGNNEQFF,TGTGCCAGCAGCTCCGGGACTAGCGGTGTCGGTAACAATGAGCAGTTCTTC
TRBV7-2,17,.,.,TRBJ1-2,CASSLLAGVQKPYGYTF,TGTGCCAGCAGCTTATTGGCGGGGGTTCAAAAACCTTATGGCTACACCTTC
TRBV5-6,15,.,.,TRBJ2-4,CASSSVPLAKNIQYF,TGTGCCAGCAGCTCCGTTCCTCTAGCCAAAAACATTCAGTACTTC
TRBV3-1/TRBV3-2,16,.,TRBD1,TRBJ2-3,CASRDGHRGTTDTQYF,TGTGCCAGCAGGGATGGGCACAGGGGGACCACAGATACGCAGTATTTT
TRBV3-1/TRBV3-2,15,.,TRBD2,TRBJ2-3,CASSQVGGGADTQYF,TGTGCCAGCAGCCAAGTTGGCGGGGGAGCGGATACGCAGTATTTT
TRBV4-2,20,.,TRBD1,TRBJ2-6,CASSLKGRDRPISGANVLTF,TGTGCCAGCAGCCTCAAGGGCCGGGACAGACCTATTTCTGGGGCCAACGTCCTGACTTTC